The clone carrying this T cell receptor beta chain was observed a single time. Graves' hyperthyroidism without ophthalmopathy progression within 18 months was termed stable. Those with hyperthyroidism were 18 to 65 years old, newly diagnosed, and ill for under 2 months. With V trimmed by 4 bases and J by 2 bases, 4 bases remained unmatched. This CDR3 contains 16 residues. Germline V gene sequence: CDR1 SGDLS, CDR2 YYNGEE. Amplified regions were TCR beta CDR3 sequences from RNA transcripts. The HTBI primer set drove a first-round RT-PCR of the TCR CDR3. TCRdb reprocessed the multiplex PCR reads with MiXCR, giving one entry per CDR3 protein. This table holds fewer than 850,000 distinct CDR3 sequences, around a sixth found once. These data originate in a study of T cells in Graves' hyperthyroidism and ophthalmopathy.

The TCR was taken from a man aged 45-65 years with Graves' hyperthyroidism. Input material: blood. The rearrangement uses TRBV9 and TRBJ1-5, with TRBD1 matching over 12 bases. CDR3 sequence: CASSPGQGARNQPQHF. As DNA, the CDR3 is TGTGCCAGCAGCCCGGGACAGGGGGCGCGCAATCAGCCCCAGCATTTT.